This T cell receptor (beta chain) was sequenced in a study of T cells in tuberculosis. Study background: T cells were selected with CD1B tetramers loaded with glucose monomycolate. A South African cohort included IGRA-negative adolescents, latently infected IGRA-positive adolescents and adults with active tuberculosis. Blood was taken before or within 7 days of anti-tuberculosis therapy.

This table comes from immunoSEQ multiplex PCR, and its TCRdb copy is limited to in-frame clones, with some not included. The sample records tens of thousands of clones, roughly 87% being singletons. The CDR3 extends over 17 amino acids. V was pared by 3 bases and J by 8 bases, with 13 bases of the junction left unmatched. From germline, CDR1 is MDHEN and CDR2 SYDVKM. The time point: new active TB diagnosis, blood taken before or within 7 days of starting treatment. Confirmation came from sputum smear and/or culture positivity for M. tuberculosis. Sequences were derived from PBMCs, sampled at tuberculosis diagnosis. J is TRBJ2-1 and V is TRBV28, with 10 nucleotides matching TRBD2. The origin of this receptor is an adult with tuberculosis. The CDR3 DNA is TGTGCCAGCAGTTTGATCCGCGGCTCTAGCGGGAGCGATGAGCAGTTCTTC. It translates to CASSLIRGSSGSDEQFF.